A selection of T cell receptor beta chains follows, all from one sample in a study of blood T cell repertoires in COVID-19. The assay was immunoSEQ multiplex PCR, and TCRdb's table has in-frame clones only and misses some. The repertoire holds some 80,000 clones, with roughly 82% as singletons. Sample: peripheral blood. The receptor set was obtained from a woman aged 50 to 65 with acute or convalescent COVID-19. Both conserved end residues are part of each CDR3. Each record gives: D gene, clone size, J gene, V gene, CDR3 length, CDR3 DNA, CDR3 protein. A D gene is named only where the DNA matches it firmly. The size entry is marked missing in some rows and otherwise reads once, few, many or a size class.

D: TRBD1
size: -
J: TRBJ1-2
V: TRBV7-2
length: 17
DNA: TGTGCCAGCAGCTTAGAAGCCCTCCCCAACAGGGGCTATGGCTACACCTTC
CDR3: CASSLEALPNRGYGYTF

D: TRBD1
size: once
J: TRBJ1-6
V: TRBV6-5
length: 14
DNA: TGTGCCAGCAGTTACGGGGACAGAGATTCACCCCTCCACTTT
CDR3: CASSYGDRDSPLHF

D: TRBD1
size: -
J: TRBJ1-5
V: TRBV10-3
length: 14
DNA: TGTGCCATCAGGCGGGACAGGGGAAATCAGCCCCAGCATTTT
CDR3: CAIRRDRGNQPQHF

D: -
size: -
J: TRBJ1-1
V: TRBV7-8
length: 13
DNA: TGTGCCAGCAGCGCCCGCCGGGACACTGAAGCTTTCTTT
CDR3: CASSARRDTEAFF

D: -
size: once
J: TRBJ2-1
V: TRBV7-2
length: 14
DNA: TGTGCCAGCAGCCCAGAAGGAGGGTACAATGAGCAGTTCTTC
CDR3: CASSPEGGYNEQFF

D: -
size: -
J: TRBJ2-5
V: TRBV6-5
length: 13
DNA: TGTGCCAGCAGTTACTCAGAGGGGGTGACCCAGTACTTC
CDR3: CASSYSEGVTQYF

D: -
size: -
J: TRBJ1-6
V: TRBV28
length: 14
DNA: TGTGCCAGCAGTCCCCGGGAGGGAAATTCACCCCTCCACTTT
CDR3: CASSPREGNSPLHF

D: -
size: -
J: TRBJ2-3
V: TRBV5-1
length: 14
DNA: TGCGCCAGCAGCTTGGTCGGGACAACAGATACGCAGTATTTT
CDR3: CASSLVGTTDTQYF

D: -
size: -
J: TRBJ2-6
V: TRBV4-3
length: 19
DNA: TGCGCCAGCAGCCAAGATACCACAGGGGGGGGATCTGGGGCCAACGTCCTGACTTTC
CDR3: CASSQDTTGGGSGANVLTF

D: -
size: -
J: TRBJ1-1
V: TRBV7-9
length: 14
DNA: TGTGCCAGCAGCTTATCCCTAGAGTCGTCTGAAGCTTTCTTT
CDR3: CASSLSLESSEAFF